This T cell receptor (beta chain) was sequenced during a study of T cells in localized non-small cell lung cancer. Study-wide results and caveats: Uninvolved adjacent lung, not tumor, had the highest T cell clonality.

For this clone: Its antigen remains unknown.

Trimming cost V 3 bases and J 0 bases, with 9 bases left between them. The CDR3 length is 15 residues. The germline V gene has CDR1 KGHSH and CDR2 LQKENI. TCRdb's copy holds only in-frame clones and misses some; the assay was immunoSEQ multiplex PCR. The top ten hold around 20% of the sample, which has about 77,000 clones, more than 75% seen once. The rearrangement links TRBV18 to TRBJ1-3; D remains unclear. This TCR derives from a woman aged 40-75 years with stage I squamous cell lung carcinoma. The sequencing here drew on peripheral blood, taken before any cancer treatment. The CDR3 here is CASSPSPSSGNTIYF. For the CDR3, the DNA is TGTGCCAGCTCACCGTCACCCAGCTCTGGAAACACCATATATTTT. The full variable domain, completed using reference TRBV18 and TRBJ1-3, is NAGVMQNPRHLVRRRGQEARLRCSPMKGHSHVYWYRQLPEEGLKFMVYLQKENIIDESGMPKERFSAEFPKEGPSILRIQQVVRGDSAAYFCASSPSPSSGNTIYFGEGSWLTVV.